This TCR beta chain derives from a study of CD8 T cells in ankylosing spondylitis. General study points: Typical of ankylosing spondylitis blood, it appeared, was a TCR beta motif of under 10 highly homologous variants. It was reported that disease-linked clones were significantly enriched in matched ankylosing spondylitis synovial fluid. Earlier studies detected some motif variants in reactive arthritis synovial fluid and blood.

The CDR3 contains 12 residues. Per the germline V gene, CDR1 is DFQATT and CDR2 is SNEGSKA (reference sequence). The V and J ends lost 0 bases and 2 bases respectively, with 4 bases between them. This clonotype was seen a few times. The antigen remains undetermined. Using its own MiXCR run on the 5' RACE reads, TCRdb lists one record per CDR3 protein. The repertoire holds approximately 220,000 distinct CDR3 sequences, with around 25% as singletons. This clonotype originated in a male donor with ankylosing spondylitis or in good health (not recorded which). Sequenced material: blood, either unsorted or a sorted T cell fraction (not recorded which). The gene calls are TRBV20-1 and TRBJ1-1, with D hard to call. CDR3 nucleotides: TGCAGTGCTAGAGACGGAAACACTGAAGCTTTCTTT. It is translated as CSARDGNTEAFF.